This record covers a single T cell receptor beta chain. This clonotype was seen repeatedly, ten times or more. Its antigen target is currently unknown. Per-nucleotide qualities are absent, and no much larger clonotype sits a single base away. TCR libraries were constructed from roughly 380 ng RNA using the Immunoverse kit, and molecular barcoded adaptors covering alpha/delta and beta/gamma chains were employed. TCR library preparation was performed with the same RNA that was used for transcriptome sequencing. TCR libraries were sequenced on an Illumina HiSeq 4000 with 2 x 150 cycles. The source study handled its data this way. TCR reads were aligned to human V, D, J and C references and assembled into CDR3 clonotypes with MiXCR, including quality filtering and error correction. Clonotype counts and gene usage diversity were analyzed with the tcR package in R. Raw mapping reads were checked after the RNA-seq reads had been mapped by STAR aligner version 2.5.3a onto the human GRCh37 genome. To test the effect of sequencing depth on detected clonotypes, IR-seq fastq files were randomly downsampled using Seqtk 1.3. The public reads were run again by TCRdb, first through fastp at Q25 and then through MiXCR, and only productive beta chains were kept. All rows with the same CDR3 protein become a single entry with the most common DNA and genes. The V and J calls shown here were made by TCRdb, not taken from the authors' results. The table for this sample lists about 57,000 distinct CDR3 sequences; 20% to 25% of them were counted only once. The top ten constitute roughly 17% of the sample.

This sample is drawn from a study of read filtering for tumor transcriptome and immune sequencing (dated by TCRdb to 2019 to 2021). Context from the whole study: Of the patients in the cohort, approximately 16 were male and roughly 15 were female, and their mean age was approximately 70 years, with a range of roughly 45 to 90. TCR-region mapped reads per sample ranged from about 4.05 to 10.27 million with IR-seq versus only about 80 to 1,300 with RNA-seq. As a main aim, a read-filtering strategy for immune repertoire data was addressed, with the specific question being whether clonotypes supported by a single read should be removed. Under revised international staging, roughly 8 patients fell into R-ISS I, around 15 into R-ISS II and about 7 into R-ISS III. After DNase treatment, whole-transcriptome libraries were prepared with the TruSeq RNA Access Library Prep Kit. Using the same bone marrow samples, the study ran both targeted immune repertoire sequencing and bulk whole-transcriptome sequencing and then compared the TCR repertoires from each method.

Broader findings and caveats from the paper: The sorted CD138-negative fraction was composed of a mixed bone marrow immune population rather than of purified T cells. The correlation between IR-seq and RNA-seq shared clonotype proportions rose when single-read clonotypes were removed. Clonotypes were captured by IR-seq at much higher depth and more reliably than by RNA-seq, and smaller IR-seq throughput was sufficient for identification of most shared clonotypes. Single-read clonotypes made up roughly 85% of clonotypes but only approximately 4% of total reads in IR-seq, compared with roughly three quarters of clonotypes and 44.6% of reads in RNA-seq.

The CDR3 runs 15 amino acids, cysteine and phenylalanine included. The entry retains the CDR3 DNA only, 45 bases that are in frame from base 1. As encoded in the germline V gene (reference sequence), CDR1 is SEHNR while CDR2 is FQNEAQ. V is reduced by 1 base and J by 10 bases, leaving a spacing of 17 bases between them. Bone marrow was sampled from every patient at the time of active disease. Isolation of bone marrow mononuclear cells was performed by Ficoll-Hypaque density gradient centrifugation. To remove myeloma plasma cells, the cells were labeled with CD138 magnetic microbeads on a MACS separator, and CD138-negative cells were then collected by negative selection. The purity of the isolated cells was checked by flow cytometry with CD138 antibodies on an Attune NxT. TRIzol reagent was used to extract total RNA, which was then quantified with a NanoDrop spectrophotometer. Paired RNA-seq and IR-seq were performed on the CD138-negative bone marrow sample of each patient.

The chain is encoded by TRBV7-9 joined to TRBJ2-1; 5 matching bases give a weak D call of TRBD1. The TCR sequence derives from a donor at least 40 years old with multiple myeloma. Sequencing was done on a sample of a population of CD138-negative cells sorted from bone marrow. The cell subset or site label here, explained by the study, means: bone marrow mononuclear cells depleted of CD138+ plasma/myeloma cells by negative magnetic selection. The sequenced DNA is TGTGCCAGCAGCTTAGGTCAGGGTCCCCTTCCCGAGCAGTTCTTC. Translated, this gives CASSLGQGPLPEQFF. Beyond the CDR3, the reference TRBV7-9 and TRBJ2-1 genes provide the residues; the full variable domain reads: DTGVSQNPRHKITKRGQNVTFRCDPISEHNRLYWYRQTLGQGPEFLTYFQNEAQLEKSRLLSDRFSAERPKGSFSTLEIQRTEQGDSAMYLCASSLGQGPLPEQFFGPGTRLTVL.